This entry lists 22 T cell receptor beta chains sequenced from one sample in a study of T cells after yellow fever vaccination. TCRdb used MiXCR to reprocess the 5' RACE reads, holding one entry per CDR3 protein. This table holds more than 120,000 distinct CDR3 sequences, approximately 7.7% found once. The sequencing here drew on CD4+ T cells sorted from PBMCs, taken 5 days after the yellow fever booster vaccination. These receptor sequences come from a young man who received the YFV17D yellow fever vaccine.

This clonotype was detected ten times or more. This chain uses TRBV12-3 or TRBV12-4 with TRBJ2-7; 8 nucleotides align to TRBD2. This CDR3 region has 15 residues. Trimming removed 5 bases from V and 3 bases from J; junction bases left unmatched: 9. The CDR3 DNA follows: TGTGCCAGCAGTCCTACAGGAGCGGGGGTCTACGAGCAGTACTTC. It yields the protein CASSPTGAGVYEQYF.

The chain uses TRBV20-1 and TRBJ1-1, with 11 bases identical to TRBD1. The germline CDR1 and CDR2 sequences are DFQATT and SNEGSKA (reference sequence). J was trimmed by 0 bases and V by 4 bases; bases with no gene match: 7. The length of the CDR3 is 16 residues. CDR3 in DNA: TGCAGTGCTAAGGGGGACAGGGGGAACATGAACACTGAAGCTTTCTTT. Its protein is CSAKGDRGNMNTEAFF.

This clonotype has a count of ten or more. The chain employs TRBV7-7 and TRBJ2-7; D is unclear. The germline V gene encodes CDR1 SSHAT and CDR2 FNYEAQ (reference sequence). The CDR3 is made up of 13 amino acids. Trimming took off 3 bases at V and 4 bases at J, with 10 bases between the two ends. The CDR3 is CASSLDRQYEQYF. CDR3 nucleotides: TGTGCCAGCAGCTTGGATAGGCAGTACGAGCAGTACTTC. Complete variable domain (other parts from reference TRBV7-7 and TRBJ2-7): GAGVSQSPRYKVTKRGQDVTLRCDPISSHATLYWYQQALGQGPEFLTYFNYEAQPDKSGLPSDRFSAERPEGSISTLTIQRTEQRDSAMYRCASSLDRQYEQYFGPGTRLTVT.

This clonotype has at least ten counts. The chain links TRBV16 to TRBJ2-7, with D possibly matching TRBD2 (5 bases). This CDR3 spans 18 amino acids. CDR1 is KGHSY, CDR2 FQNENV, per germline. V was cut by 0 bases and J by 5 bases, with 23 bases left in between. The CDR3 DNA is TGTGCCAGCAGCCAATCGAGCATAGGGCACCTTGAGGGCCACGAGCAGTACTTC. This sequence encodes CASSQSSIGHLEGHEQYF.

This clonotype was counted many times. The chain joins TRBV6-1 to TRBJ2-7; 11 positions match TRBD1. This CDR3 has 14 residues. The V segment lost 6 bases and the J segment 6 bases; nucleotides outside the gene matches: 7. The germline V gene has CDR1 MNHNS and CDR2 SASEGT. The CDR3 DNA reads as TGTGCCAGCAGCCCTGGACAGGGGGCGTCCGAGCAGTACTTC. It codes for CASSPGQGASEQYF.

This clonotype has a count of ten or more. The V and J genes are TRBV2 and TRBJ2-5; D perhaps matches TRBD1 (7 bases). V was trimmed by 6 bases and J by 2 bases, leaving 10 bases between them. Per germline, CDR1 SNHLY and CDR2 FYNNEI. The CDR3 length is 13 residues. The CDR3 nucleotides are TGTGCCAGCAGGGCGGGACAGCAAGAGACCCAGTACTTC. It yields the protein CASRAGQQETQYF.

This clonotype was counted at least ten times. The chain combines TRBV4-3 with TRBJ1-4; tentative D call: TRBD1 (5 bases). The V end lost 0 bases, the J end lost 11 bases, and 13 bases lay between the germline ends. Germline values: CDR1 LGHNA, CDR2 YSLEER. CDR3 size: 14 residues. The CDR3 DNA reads TGCGCCAGCAGCCAAGATCCGACCTGGGGGAAACTGTTTTTT. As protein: CASSQDPTWGKLFF.

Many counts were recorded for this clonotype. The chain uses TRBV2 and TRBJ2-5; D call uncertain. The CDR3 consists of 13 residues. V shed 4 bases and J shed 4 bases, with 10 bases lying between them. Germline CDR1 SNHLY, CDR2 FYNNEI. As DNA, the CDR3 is TGTGCCAGCAGTGGCTTGTGGGGAGAGACCCAGTACTTC. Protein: CASSGLWGETQYF.

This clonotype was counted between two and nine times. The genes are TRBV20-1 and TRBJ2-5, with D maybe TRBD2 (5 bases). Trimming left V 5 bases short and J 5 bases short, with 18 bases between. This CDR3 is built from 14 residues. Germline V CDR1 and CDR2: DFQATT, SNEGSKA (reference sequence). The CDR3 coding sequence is TGCAGTGCTCCCCGCGGAAGGCCGGGGGAGACCCAGTACTTC. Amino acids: CSAPRGRPGETQYF.

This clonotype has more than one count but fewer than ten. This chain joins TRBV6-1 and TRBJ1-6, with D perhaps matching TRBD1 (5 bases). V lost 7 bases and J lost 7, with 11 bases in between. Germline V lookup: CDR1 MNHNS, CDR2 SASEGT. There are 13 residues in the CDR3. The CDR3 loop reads CASKRGQNSPLHF. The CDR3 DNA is TGTGCCAGCAAAAGGGGTCAGAATTCACCCCTCCACTTT.

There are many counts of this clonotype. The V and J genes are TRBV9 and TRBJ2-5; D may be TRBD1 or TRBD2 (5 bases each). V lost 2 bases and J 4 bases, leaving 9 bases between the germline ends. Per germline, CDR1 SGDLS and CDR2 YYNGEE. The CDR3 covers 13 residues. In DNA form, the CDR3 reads TGTGCCAGCAGCGTTCGGGGCGGAGAGACCCAGTACTTC. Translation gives CASSVRGGETQYF.

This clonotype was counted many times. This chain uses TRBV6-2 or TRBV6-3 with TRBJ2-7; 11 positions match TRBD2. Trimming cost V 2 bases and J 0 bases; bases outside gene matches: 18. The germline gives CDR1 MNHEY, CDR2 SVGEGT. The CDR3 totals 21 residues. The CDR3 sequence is CASSYHQGRLAGGPYSYEQYF. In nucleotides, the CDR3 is TGTGCCAGCAGTTACCATCAGGGGCGGCTAGCGGGAGGACCTTACTCCTACGAGCAGTACTTC.

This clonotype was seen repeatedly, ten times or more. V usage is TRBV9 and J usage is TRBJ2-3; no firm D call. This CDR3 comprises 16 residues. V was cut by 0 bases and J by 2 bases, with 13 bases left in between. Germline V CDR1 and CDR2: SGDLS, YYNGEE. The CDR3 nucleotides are TGTGCCAGCAGCGTAGCCGCAGCTGGGCACACAGATACGCAGTATTTT. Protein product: CASSVAAAGHTDTQYF.

Here the CDR3 reads CASSVADRETQYF. CDR3 coding DNA: TGTGCCAGCAGCGTAGCTGATAGAGAGACCCAGTACTTC. V and J are TRBV9 and TRBJ2-5; D is uncertain. The CDR3 extends over 13 amino acids. Trimming pared 0 bases from V and 4 bases from J, leaving 7 bases between. The germline V gene encodes CDR1 SGDLS and CDR2 YYNGEE.

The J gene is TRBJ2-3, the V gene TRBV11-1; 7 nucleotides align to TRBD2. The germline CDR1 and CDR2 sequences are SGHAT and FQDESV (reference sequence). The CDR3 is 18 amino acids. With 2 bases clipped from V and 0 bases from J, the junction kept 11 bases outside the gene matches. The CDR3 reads CASSLPLTSETSTDTQYF. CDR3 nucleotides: TGTGCCAGCAGCTTACCTCTTACTAGCGAAACTAGCACAGATACGCAGTATTTT.

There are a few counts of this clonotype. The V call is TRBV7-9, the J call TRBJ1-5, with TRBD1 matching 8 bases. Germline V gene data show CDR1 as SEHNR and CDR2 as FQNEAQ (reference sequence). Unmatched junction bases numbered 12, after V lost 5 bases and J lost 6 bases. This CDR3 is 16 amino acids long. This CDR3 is CASSVGTGAEGQPQHF. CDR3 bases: TGTGCCAGCAGCGTCGGGACAGGCGCTGAAGGTCAGCCCCAGCATTTT.

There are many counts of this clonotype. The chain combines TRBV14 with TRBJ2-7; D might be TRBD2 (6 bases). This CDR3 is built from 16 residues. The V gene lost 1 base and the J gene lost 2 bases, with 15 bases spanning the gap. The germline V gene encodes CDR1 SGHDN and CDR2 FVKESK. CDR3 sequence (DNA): TGTGCCAGCAGCCAAGGCCCCGCGGGGAAAACCTACGAGCAGTACTTC. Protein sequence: CASSQGPAGKTYEQYF.

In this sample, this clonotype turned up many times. The CDR3 DNA is TGTGCCAGCAGCTTGAGGGTTAGCACTGAAGCTTTCTTT. Encoded protein: CASSLRVSTEAFF. The chain has TRBV5-5 and TRBJ1-1; D unresolved. The CDR3 runs to 13 residues. Looked up from germline, CDR1 is SGHKS and CDR2 is YYEKEE (reference sequence). The V gene lost 1 base and the J gene lost 4 bases, with 8 bases spanning the gap.

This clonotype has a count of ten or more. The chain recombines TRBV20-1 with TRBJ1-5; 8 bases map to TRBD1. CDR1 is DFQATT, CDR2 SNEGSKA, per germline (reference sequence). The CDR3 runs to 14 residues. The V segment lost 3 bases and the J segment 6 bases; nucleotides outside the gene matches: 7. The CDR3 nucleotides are TGCAGTGCTAGCATCACAGGGGGGAGTCAGCCCCAGCATTTT. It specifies CSASITGGSQPQHF.

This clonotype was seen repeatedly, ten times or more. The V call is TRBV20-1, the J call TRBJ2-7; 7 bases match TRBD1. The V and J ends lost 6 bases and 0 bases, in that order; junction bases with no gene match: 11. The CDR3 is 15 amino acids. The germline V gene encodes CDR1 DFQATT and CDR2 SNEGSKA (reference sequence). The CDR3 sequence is CSAREGQSLSYEQYF. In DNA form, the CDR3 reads TGCAGTGCCCGAGAGGGACAGAGCCTCTCCTACGAGCAGTACTTC.

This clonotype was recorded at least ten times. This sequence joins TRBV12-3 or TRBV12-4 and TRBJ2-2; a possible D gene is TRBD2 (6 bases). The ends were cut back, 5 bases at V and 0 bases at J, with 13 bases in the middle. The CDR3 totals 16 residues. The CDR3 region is CASSPFAGSNTGELFF. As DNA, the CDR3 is TGTGCCAGCAGTCCTTTTGCGGGGTCGAACACCGGGGAGCTGTTTTTT.

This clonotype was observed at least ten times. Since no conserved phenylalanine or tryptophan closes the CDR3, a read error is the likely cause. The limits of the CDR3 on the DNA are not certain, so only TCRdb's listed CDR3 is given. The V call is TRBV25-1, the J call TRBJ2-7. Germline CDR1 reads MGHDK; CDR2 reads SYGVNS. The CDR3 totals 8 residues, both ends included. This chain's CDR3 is CASSESGS.